A selection of T cell receptor beta chains follows, all from one sample in a study of spatial heterogeneity in lung cancer. From the 5' RACE reads, TCRdb called clonotypes with MiXCR, one entry per CDR3 protein. The sample carries around 120,000 distinct CDR3 sequences, 12% recorded once. This specimen consisted of PBMCs, obtained at follow-up. Receptors originate from a male donor with early-stage non-small cell lung cancer. Each CDR3 is given with its conserved first and last residue. The D gene is left open where the match is weak. The size of a clone is reported for some rows only, either as once, few or many, or as a class for expanded clones.

size: NA; D: TRBD1; V: TRBV20-1; J: TRBJ1-2; CDR3: CSATSTGERYGYTF; DNA: TGCAGTGCTACTTCCACAGGGGAGAGATATGGCTACACCTTC
size: many; D: NA; V: TRBV2; J: TRBJ1-2; CDR3: CASSARQVDGYTF; DNA: TGTGCCAGCAGTGCTCGGCAGGTCGATGGCTACACCTTC
size: NA; D: NA; V: TRBV6-1; J: TRBJ2-2; CDR3: CASSVGRLPLGAGELFF; DNA: TGTGCCAGCAGTGTAGGGAGACTACCCCTAGGGGCCGGGGAGCTGTTTTTT
size: NA; D: TRBD2; V: TRBV5-1; J: TRBJ2-3; CDR3: CASSLASSGGPDTQYF; DNA: TGCGCCAGCAGCTTGGCCTCTAGCGGGGGTCCCGATACGCAGTATTTT
size: NA; D: TRBD1; V: TRBV5-1; J: TRBJ1-4; CDR3: CASSLTGNNEKLFF; DNA: TGCGCCAGCAGCCTGACAGGGAATAATGAAAAACTGTTTTTT
size: NA; D: NA; V: TRBV5-1; J: TRBJ1-1; CDR3: CASSLVGQPEAFF; DNA: TGCGCCAGCAGCTTGGTAGGGCAGCCAGAAGCTTTCTTT
size: many; D: TRBD1; V: TRBV4-1; J: TRBJ1-1; CDR3: CASSPNRDRGNTEAFF; DNA: TGCGCCAGCAGCCCAAACCGGGACAGGGGGAACACTGAAGCTTTCTTT
size: few; D: NA; V: TRBV20-1; J: TRBJ2-1; CDR3: CSARDSGGGLNEQFF; DNA: TGCAGTGCTAGAGATTCGGGCGGGGGCCTCAATGAGCAGTTCTTC
size: medium-sized; D: NA; V: TRBV9; J: TRBJ1-5; CDR3: CASSVSGQGQPQHF; DNA: TGTGCCAGCAGCGTATCAGGGCAAGGACAGCCCCAGCATTTT
size: many; D: NA; V: TRBV20-1; J: TRBJ1-5; CDR3: CSARNLFREHSNQPQHF; DNA: TGCAGTGCTAGGAATTTGTTCAGGGAACATAGCAATCAGCCCCAGCATTTT
size: many; D: TRBD1; V: TRBV7-9; J: TRBJ2-7; CDR3: CASSLGYRGTDEQYF; DNA: TGTGCCAGCAGCTTAGGATACAGGGGTACCGACGAGCAGTACTTC
size: NA; D: NA; V: TRBV27; J: TRBJ2-3; CDR3: CASSSEERRADTQYF; DNA: TGTGCCAGCAGTTCGGAGGAAAGGAGGGCAGATACGCAGTATTTT
size: NA; D: NA; V: TRBV12-3/TRBV12-4; J: TRBJ1-1; CDR3: CASKFDRQNTEAFF; DNA: TGTGCCAGCAAATTTGACAGGCAGAACACTGAAGCTTTCTTT
size: NA; D: NA; V: TRBV10-2; J: TRBJ1-1; CDR3: CASTGGPTSPGNTEAFF; DNA: TGCGCCAGCACGGGTGGGCCTACCTCCCCTGGGAACACTGAAGCTTTCTTT
size: NA; D: NA; V: TRBV6-6; J: TRBJ2-5; CDR3: CASSPWGQETQYF; DNA: TGTGCCAGCAGCCCATGGGGGCAAGAGACCCAGTACTTC
size: few; D: NA; V: TRBV11-2; J: TRBJ1-6; CDR3: CASSLLRGRPSPLHF; DNA: TGTGCCAGCAGCTTACTACGGGGGAGACCTTCACCCCTCCACTTT
size: NA; D: NA; V: TRBV6-6; J: TRBJ1-2; CDR3: CASSYSRDTFYGYTF; DNA: TGTGCCAGCAGTTACTCCCGAGACACTTTCTATGGCTACACCTTC
size: NA; D: TRBD1; V: TRBV7-9; J: TRBJ1-1; CDR3: CASSFGQGASHTEAFF; DNA: TGTGCCAGCAGCTTCGGACAGGGGGCTTCGCACACTGAAGCTTTCTTT
size: few; D: TRBD2; V: TRBV5-4; J: TRBJ2-3; CDR3: CASSTPGLAGGPVDTQYF; DNA: TGTGCCAGCAGCACACCGGGACTAGCGGGGGGGCCAGTAGATACGCAGTATTTT
size: many; D: NA; V: TRBV5-1; J: TRBJ2-7; CDR3: CASSTTGVHLEQYF; DNA: TGCGCCAGCAGCACAACAGGCGTTCATCTGGAGCAGTACTTC
size: NA; D: NA; V: TRBV5-4; J: TRBJ2-1; CDR3: CASSLDGVSSCNEQFF; DNA: TGTGCCAGCAGCTTGGACGGGGTCAGCTCCTGCAATGAGCAGTTCTTC
size: NA; D: NA; V: TRBV11-2; J: TRBJ2-1; CDR3: CASSLDGTVADEQFF; DNA: TGTGCCAGCAGCTTAGATGGGACCGTTGCAGATGAGCAGTTCTTC
size: NA; D: NA; V: TRBV10-1; J: TRBJ2-5; CDR3: CASSESGSYQETQYF; DNA: TGCGCCAGCAGTGAGTCGGGATCGTACCAAGAGACCCAGTACTTC
size: few; D: NA; V: TRBV18; J: TRBJ1-6; CDR3: CVSSPPVPDGNSPLHF; DNA: TGTGTCAGCTCACCACCGGTCCCGGACGGTAATTCACCCCTCCACTTT
size: many; D: NA; V: TRBV11-2; J: TRBJ2-5; CDR3: CASSSDRETQYF; DNA: TGTGCCAGCAGCTCAGACCGGGAGACCCAGTACTTC
size: many; D: TRBD1; V: TRBV4-2; J: TRBJ1-6; CDR3: CASSQVATGANSPLHF; DNA: TGTGCCAGCAGCCAAGTGGCGACAGGGGCTAATTCACCCCTCCACTTT
size: NA; D: NA; V: TRBV2; J: TRBJ1-1; CDR3: CASSEWGPGRAFF; DNA: TGTGCCAGCAGTGAATGGGGGCCAGGGCGAGCTTTCTTT
size: few; D: NA; V: TRBV7-2; J: TRBJ1-5; CDR3: CASSYRANQPQHF; DNA: TGTGCCAGCAGCTATAGGGCCAATCAGCCCCAGCATTTT
size: NA; D: NA; V: TRBV6-2/TRBV6-3; J: TRBJ2-7; CDR3: CASSRDPGLLFYEQYF; DNA: TGTGCCAGCAGTCGGGATCCGGGACTCCTTTTTTACGAGCAGTACTTC
size: many; D: NA; V: TRBV6-5; J: TRBJ2-7; CDR3: CASSYSTFYEQYF; DNA: TGTGCCAGCAGTTACTCGACCTTCTACGAGCAGTACTTC
size: NA; D: TRBD2; V: TRBV6-5; J: TRBJ2-1; CDR3: CASRPGTSGNNEQFF; DNA: TGTGCCAGCAGACCCGGGACTAGCGGCAACAATGAGCAGTTCTTC
size: few; D: NA; V: TRBV10-3; J: TRBJ2-5; CDR3: CAISDIQETQYF; DNA: TGTGCCATCAGTGATATACAAGAGACCCAGTACTTC
size: few; D: TRBD1; V: TRBV15; J: TRBJ1-1; CDR3: CATSRLGQVLNTEAFF; DNA: TGTGCCACCAGCAGACTTGGACAGGTCCTGAACACTGAAGCTTTCTTT
size: NA; D: NA; V: TRBV20-1; J: TRBJ2-7; CDR3: CSAYREQLRSEQYF; DNA: TGCAGTGCTTACAGGGAACAGTTAAGAAGCGAGCAGTACTTC
size: few; D: NA; V: TRBV12-3/TRBV12-4; J: TRBJ1-3; CDR3: CASRPAQNTIYF; DNA: TGTGCCAGCAGGCCAGCCCAAAACACCATATATTTT
size: many; D: TRBD1; V: TRBV5-1; J: TRBJ1-5; CDR3: CASSPRTGVGQPQHF; DNA: TGCGCCAGCAGCCCCCGTACAGGGGTAGGTCAGCCCCAGCATTTT
size: few; D: NA; V: TRBV11-2; J: TRBJ2-1; CDR3: CASSFPRGGGGEQFF; DNA: TGTGCCAGCAGCTTCCCGCGCGGTGGAGGGGGTGAGCAGTTCTTC
size: many; D: NA; V: TRBV7-9; J: TRBJ2-5; CDR3: CASSRAGQQETQYF; DNA: TGTGCCAGCAGCCGGGCGGGGCAGCAAGAGACCCAGTACTTC
size: NA; D: NA; V: TRBV28; J: TRBJ1-2; CDR3: CASSTPNPNYGYTF; DNA: TGTGCCAGCAGTACCCCCAACCCTAACTATGGCTACACCTTC
size: NA; D: TRBD2; V: TRBV7-9; J: TRBJ2-3; CDR3: CASSLEGSGGRTDTQYF; DNA: TGTGCCAGCAGCTTAGAAGGTAGCGGGGGACGCACAGATACGCAGTATTTT
size: NA; D: NA; V: TRBV29-1; J: TRBJ1-1; CDR3: CSVGLVAGVTEAFF; DNA: TGCAGCGTTGGCCTTGTGGCGGGGGTTACTGAAGCTTTCTTT
size: few; D: NA; V: TRBV15; J: TRBJ2-7; CDR3: CATSRDQGADEQYF; DNA: TGTGCCACCAGCAGAGATCAAGGGGCTGACGAGCAGTACTTC
size: many; D: NA; V: TRBV12-3/TRBV12-4; J: TRBJ1-5; CDR3: CASSLGNLGNQPQHF; DNA: TGTGCCAGCAGTTTAGGCAACTTAGGCAATCAGCCCCAGCATTTT
size: NA; D: NA; V: TRBV12-3/TRBV12-4; J: TRBJ2-3; CDR3: CASSFLRGQDTQYF; DNA: TGTGCCAGCAGTTTTCTGCGGGGCCAAGATACGCAGTATTTT
size: few; D: NA; V: TRBV27; J: TRBJ2-3; CDR3: CASRTLTDTQYF; DNA: TGTGCCAGCAGAACCCTCACAGATACGCAGTATTTT
size: many; D: NA; V: TRBV9; J: TRBJ1-1; CDR3: CASSSGGLNTEAFF; DNA: TGTGCCAGCAGCTCCGGGGGCCTTAACACTGAAGCTTTCTTT
size: many; D: NA; V: TRBV18; J: TRBJ2-2; CDR3: CASSPGSTGELFF; DNA: TGTGCCAGCTCACCTGGTAGCACCGGGGAGCTGTTTTTT
size: many; D: NA; V: TRBV11-2; J: TRBJ1-1; CDR3: CASSPLRWRTEAFF; DNA: TGTGCCAGCAGCCCCCTCCGGTGGAGGACTGAAGCTTTCTTT
size: NA; D: NA; V: TRBV3-1; J: TRBJ1-1; CDR3: CATSRSPNTEAFF; DNA: TGTGCCACCTCCAGGAGTCCGAACACTGAAGCTTTCTTT
size: many; D: NA; V: TRBV7-9; J: TRBJ2-1; CDR3: CASSFYNEQFF; DNA: TGTGCCAGCAGCTTTTACAATGAGCAGTTCTTC
size: few; D: NA; V: TRBV27; J: TRBJ2-3; CDR3: CASSPSRGKSTDTQYF; DNA: TGTGCCAGCAGTCCAAGCAGGGGTAAAAGCACAGATACGCAGTATTTT
size: few; D: TRBD1; V: TRBV19; J: TRBJ2-1; CDR3: CASSPGTGGPLGYNEQFF; DNA: TGTGCCAGTAGCCCAGGGACAGGGGGCCCCCTCGGGTACAATGAGCAGTTCTTC
size: few; D: NA; V: TRBV7-8; J: TRBJ2-2; CDR3: CASGAITTGELFF; DNA: TGTGCCAGCGGAGCGATAACCACCGGGGAGCTGTTTTTT
size: few; D: TRBD1; V: TRBV25-1; J: TRBJ2-2; CDR3: CASSPPGQGVSGELFF; DNA: TGTGCCAGCAGTCCGCCGGGACAGGGGGTCTCCGGGGAGCTGTTTTTT